Described below is a single T cell receptor (beta chain) sequence and its context. Its matching antigen is unknown. TCRdb itself ran the RACE reads through MiXCR, one entry per CDR3 protein. This sample has approximately 370,000 distinct CDR3 sequences, with 5.5% found just once. This sample is drawn from a study of human T cells and chemical hapten exposure. The wider study: Small differences in pooled library volume mainly drove the variation in TCR yields per sample. The study, taken as a whole, reports: Alopecia in all donors means immunity may differ from healthy individuals.

Time point specified: pre-sensitization, week 0. As for treatment: therapeutic diphenylcyclopropenone sensitization with weekly scalp DPC. It was unfractionated whole blood from which total RNA was extracted. Trimming took off 2 bases at V and 2 bases at J, with 18 bases between the two ends. This CDR3 has 17 residues. Germline CDR1 reads MGHRA; CDR2 reads YSYEKL. This chain links TRBV4-1 with TRBJ1-1; weak D call: TRBD1 (5 bases). The sample in question was whole blood, obtained in connection with sensitization to the hapten diphenylcyclopropenone (DPC). The TCR was taken from a woman between 18 and 29 years old with alopecia areata. Some clones in this sample may be carry-over from other donors' samples. DNA of the CDR3: TGCGCCAGCAGCCAATGGAGGGGACGGAGGCCCAACACTGAAGCTTTCTTT. Residues: CASSQWRGRRPNTEAFF.